Described below is a single T cell receptor beta chain sequence and its context. A much larger clone is a single base away; this may be a read error. The sample is drawn from a study of molecular identifiers for immune sequencing clone quantification. MiXCR, run by TCRdb on the PCR reads, gives a single entry per CDR3 protein. The sample shows about 330,000 distinct CDR3 sequences, 24% of them seen only once. Trimming pared 7 bases from V and 4 bases from J, leaving 9 bases between. The CDR3 length is 13 residues. The V gene's germline CDR1 is KGHDR and CDR2 SFDVKD. The sequence was collected from a human donor in good health. Some libraries in this study had Jurkat cell RNA spiked in. V and J are TRBV24-1 and TRBJ2-2; D is undetermined. The sequenced material came from naive CD8+ T cells from blood, with Jurkat cell RNA spiked in. Subset specified: FACS-sorted CD8+CD4-CCR7+CD45RA+ naive T cells. This chain's CDR3 is CATRGTVTGELFF. In DNA, the CDR3 is TGTGCCACCAGAGGTACGGTCACCGGGGAGCTGTTTTTT.